The 3 T cell receptor beta chains given below trace back to one sample, sequenced in a study of OX40 agonist ivuxolimab in advanced cancers. Here immunoSEQ multiplex PCR was the method, and the copy in TCRdb shows in-frame clones only, minus some. The sample includes 70,000 to 90,000 clones, around 82% of them seen just once. The source material was CD4+ or CD8+ T cells sorted from blood, sampled in a trial of the OX40 agonist ivuxolimab. Source of these receptors: an adult with an advanced solid tumor such as melanoma, head and neck, liver or kidney cancer.

This clone was observed a few times. One end of the junction fails to match germline, which may point to a read error. The V and J genes are TRBV13 and TRBJ1-2, with TRBD1 as a possible D gene (5 bases). The CDR3 extends over 15 amino acids. Germline assignment: CDR1 PRHDT and CDR2 FYEKMQ (reference sequence). The CDR3 here is CASSSMSGTKYGYTF. The CDR3 region has the DNA TGTGCCAGCAGCTCGATGTCCGGGACTAAATATGGCTACACCTTC.

The V call is TRBV30, the J call TRBJ1-1; D not resolved. CDR3 length equals 12 residues. The germline V gene encodes CDR1 GTSNPN and CDR2 SVGIG (reference sequence). Deletions cut 4 bases from V and 2 bases from J, with 8 bases between. The CDR3 DNA sequence: TGTGCCTGGATATCGGGAAACACTGAAGCTTTCTTT. It codes for CAWISGNTEAFF.

The V gene is TRBV30, the J gene TRBJ2-1; D possibly uses TRBD1 or TRBD2 (5 bases each). Trimming took 2 bases from V and 6 from J, leaving 11 bases between them. From germline, CDR1 is GTSNPN and CDR2 SVGIG (reference sequence). There are 13 residues in the CDR3. Here the CDR3 reads CAWSNRDGNEQFF. In nucleotides, the CDR3 is TGTGCCTGGAGTAACCGGGACGGCAATGAGCAGTTCTTC.